The 12 T cell receptor delta chains listed next were all sequenced from one sample in a study of Vδ1+ human thymocytes. Study-level points and caveats: Highly polyclonal TRG and TRD repertoires with Gaussian CDR3 length distributions appeared in thymus.

Extracted RNA was reverse transcribed into cDNA. Multiplex PCR used pooled V-gene forward primers and a constant-region reverse primer to amplify CDR3s. TCRdb ran CATT on the multiplex PCR reads. The table has roughly 55,000 delta-chain clones, about 16% seen once. No antigen has been assigned to these receptors. The sequenced material came from Vdelta1+ gamma-delta thymocytes from the thymus. Specified subset: FACS-sorted CD3+ TCRalphabeta- TCRVdelta1+ TCRVdelta2- thymocytes. These receptors were obtained from a boy under two years old who had congenital heart surgery.

This chain connects TRDV1 to TRDJ1; 12 nucleotides agree with TRDD3. Germline V gives CDR1 TSWWSYY, CDR2 QGS. Trimming removed 5 bases from V and 0 bases from J; junction bases left unmatched: 13. The CDR3 sequence is 19 residues long. CDR3 bases: TGTGCTCTTGGGCCTGGGGGTACTGGGGGATACAAGTACACCGATAAACTCATCTTT. Its translation: CALGPGGTGGYKYTDKLIF.

The chain couples TRDV1 to TRDJ1, with 9 nucleotides matching TRDD3. V was pared by 0 bases and J by 0 bases, with 11 bases of the junction left unmatched. The CDR3 sequence is 19 residues long. Germline loops: CDR1 TSWWSYY, CDR2 QGS. This CDR3 reads CALGELIVGGYMYTDKLIF. CDR3 sequence (DNA): TGTGCTCTTGGGGAACTTATCGTTGGGGGATATATGTACACCGATAAACTCATCTTT.

This clone was observed a few times. The chain carries TRDV1 and TRDJ1; 12 nucleotides agree with TRDD3. Germline trimming cut 7 bases from V and 1 base from J; bases unmatched to any gene: 10. Germline V gene lookup returns CDR1 TSWWSYY and CDR2 QGS. The CDR3 length is 17 residues. CDR3 in DNA: TGTGCTCTTGCTGGGGTACTGGGGGATACCTGCACCGATAAACTCATCTTT. Translation gives CALAGVLGDTCTDKLIF.

The chain links TRDV1 to TRDJ1; D might be TRDD3 (6 bases). Germline CDR1 reads TSWWSYY; CDR2 reads QGS. This CDR3 spans 20 amino acids. V was clipped by 1 base and J by 0 bases, with 24 bases between them. The CDR3 DNA sequence: TGTGCTCTTGGGGAACGTATTCCAGATTGTGGGGGTCAGTACACCGATAAACTCATCTTT. Translated, it gives CALGERIPDCGGQYTDKLIF.

The chain recombines TRDV1 with TRDJ1; 10 nucleotides line up with TRDD3. The CDR3 sequence is 18 residues long. Germline lookup yields CDR1 TSWWSYY and CDR2 QGS. Trimming at V came to 4 bases and at J to 4 bases, leaving 15 bases not matched to a gene. The chain's CDR3 is CALGVKYWGIAGGDKLIF. The CDR3 DNA reads TGTGCTCTTGGGGTAAAGTACTGGGGGATCGCGGGGGGCGATAAACTCATCTTT.

This clone was counted only a few times. The chain couples TRDV1 to TRDJ1, with D possibly matching TRDD2 (6 bases). Germline lookup yields CDR1 TSWWSYY and CDR2 QGS. The CDR3 has 17 residues. Trimming removed 5 bases from V and 3 bases from J, with 22 bases in between. The CDR3 sequence is CALGTRPSHCKADKLIF. The CDR3 DNA is TGTGCTCTTGGGACCCGGCCTTCCCACTGTAAGGCCGATAAACTCATCTTT.

This clone was detected a few times. V and J are TRDV1 and TRDJ1; a possible D gene is TRDD3 (6 bases). Per germline, CDR1 TSWWSYY and CDR2 QGS. CDR3 size: 23 residues. The V and J ends lost 4 bases and 5 bases respectively, with 41 bases between them. The CDR3 reads CALGATPPRELGSLVIRGDKLIF. Here the CDR3 DNA reads TGTGCTCTTGGGGCCACCCCACCACGAGAACTAGGGTCCTTAGTGATACGCGGGGATAAACTCATCTTT.

This chain joins TRDV1 and TRDJ1; 13 nucleotides line up with TRDD3. CDR1 and CDR2 from the germline V gene are TSWWSYY and QGS. Trimming removed 2 bases from V and 5 bases from J; junction bases left unmatched: 11. The CDR3 has 18 residues. CDR3 in amino acids: CALGEGNWGIRGSDKLIF. The CDR3 nucleotides are TGTGCTCTTGGGGAAGGGAACTGGGGGATACGTGGGTCTGATAAACTCATCTTT.

This clone is termed medium-sized. The sample carries other DNA sequences with the same CDR3. This chain uses TRDV2 with TRDJ1; 8 positions match TRDD3. Germline V CDR1 and CDR2: GEAIGNYY, EKD. The CDR3 runs to 18 residues. The junction had 11 bases not matched to a gene; V was cut back by 0 bases and J by 0 bases. CDR3 loop: CACDTGEVLGGDTDKLIF. The CDR3 DNA is TGTGCCTGTGACACCGGAGAAGTACTGGGGGGCGACACCGATAAACTCATCTTT.

V is TRDV1 and J is TRDJ1, with D hard to call. CDR1 is TSWWSYY and CDR2 is QGS in the germline V gene. Trimming left V 4 bases short and J 0 bases short, with 27 bases between. The CDR3 runs 20 residues. The CDR3 loop is CALGGQGELLVVWYTDKLIF. DNA for the CDR3: TGTGCTCTTGGGGGACAGGGAGAACTACTCGTGGTATGGTACACCGATAAACTCATCTTT.

The V call is TRDV1, the J call TRDJ1; a weak D match, TRDD3 (6 bases). The CDR3 contains 18 residues. CDR1 and CDR2 (germline): TSWWSYY, QGS. Deletions cut 2 bases from V and 0 bases from J, with 19 bases between. CDR3 DNA sequence: TGTGCTCTTGGGGAAGCCCTACTGGGATCCCTCTACACCGATAAACTCATCTTT. It is translated as CALGEALLGSLYTDKLIF.

The chain combines TRDV1 with TRDJ1, with D unclear. With 4 bases removed from V and 8 bases from J, the gap between germline ends came to 20 bases. CDR1 TSWWSYY and CDR2 QGS come from the germline V gene. The CDR3 length is 15 residues. The CDR3 DNA sequence: TGTGCTCTTGGGGTAAGAAGTAGGGGTTCGGGGAAACTCATCTTT. It encodes CALGVRSRGSGKLIF.